The 3 T cell receptor beta chains presented below share a single source sample, sequenced in a study of T cell repertoires in cytomegalovirus infection. TCRdb re-called the reads with MiXCR, one entry per CDR3 protein. The table records about 450,000 distinct CDR3 sequences, approximately 31% of them present only once. Sequenced: PBMCs. The receptors originated from a human donor in good health (CMV status not recorded). Some clones in this sample may be carry-over from other donors' samples.

The chain employs TRBV6-2 or TRBV6-3 and TRBJ2-1; 9 positions agree with TRBD1. V gave up 4 bases and J gave up 6 bases; unmatched junction bases: 10. The CDR3 is made up of 16 amino acids. CDR1 and CDR2 (germline): MNHEY, SVGEGT. CDR3 DNA: TGTGCCAGCAGTTCATCAGGGACAGGGAGTCGCAATGAGCAGTTCTTC. Protein product: CASSSSGTGSRNEQFF.

This clonotype was seen at least ten times. The chain is built from TRBV7-2 and TRBJ1-4; D remains ambiguous. CDR1 and CDR2 from the germline V gene are SGHTA and FQGNSA. V was cut by 2 bases and J by 5 bases, with 12 bases left in between. This CDR3 comprises 15 residues. DNA for the CDR3: TGTGCCAGCAGCTTAAGGGCAGGACTAAATGAAAAACTGTTTTTT. Translated: CASSLRAGLNEKLFF.

In the case of this clonotype: The CDR3 does not end in the conserved phenylalanine or tryptophan, so this is likely a read error. The chain is built from TRBV4-3 and TRBJ2-1; 9 positions match TRBD1. The V gene's germline CDR1 is LGHNA and CDR2 YSLEER. The CDR3 runs 15 residues. The ends lost 4 bases at V and 3 bases at J; junction bases unmatched: 4. Written as DNA, the CDR3 is TGCGCCAGCAGCCGGGACAGGGTGATCTACAATGAGCAGTTCTTA. Translated, it gives CASSRDRVIYNEQFL.